Listed here are 15 T cell receptor beta chains from one sample, sequenced in a study of blood T cells in healthy people across ages. Primers used in a second PCR of about 7 to 12 cycles were a sample-barcoded 5' primer and a J-beta primer mix. A single record per CDR3 protein comes from TCRdb applying MiXCR to the 5' RACE reads. The repertoire holds hundreds of thousands of distinct CDR3 sequences, with roughly 60% as singletons. Sequencing was done on a sample of blood. These receptors were obtained from a man in his thirties or forties in good health.

This clonotype was seen only once. CDR3 in amino acids: CASSETRSSYNEQFF. CDR3 DNA: TGCGCCAGCAGTGAGACCAGGAGCTCCTACAATGAGCAGTTCTTC. The rearrangement links TRBV10-1 to TRBJ2-1; D gene ambiguous. V was cut by 2 bases and J by 0 bases, with 8 bases left in between. CDR1 WNHNN and CDR2 SYGVQD come from the germline V gene (reference sequence). The CDR3 runs to 15 residues.

In the case of this clonotype: Given a much more abundant clone one base away, this may be a read error. The chain joins TRBV7-2 to TRBJ2-1; 9 bases align to TRBD2. Unmatched junction bases numbered 14, after V lost 1 base and J lost 13 bases. The germline gives CDR1 SGHTA, CDR2 FQGNSA. The CDR3 has 16 residues. The CDR3 sequence: CASSLGVSGGRETQFF. As DNA, the CDR3 is TGTGCCAGCAGCTTAGGAGTTAGCGGGGGCAGGGAGACCCAGTTCTTC. Based on the CDR3 plus reference TRBV7-2 and TRBJ2-1, the full variable domain is GAGVSQSPSNKVTEKGKDVELRCDPISGHTALYWYRQSLGQGLEFLIYFQGNSAPDKSGLPSDRFSAERTGGSVSTLTIQRTQQEDSAVYLCASSLGVSGGRETQFFGPGTRLTVL.

The sample holds a few counts of this clonotype. The chain employs TRBV18 and TRBJ2-1; 7 positions agree with TRBD2. Germline trimming cut 3 bases from V and 0 bases from J; bases unmatched to any gene: 8. Germline loops: CDR1 KGHSH, CDR2 LQKENI. This CDR3 is built from 17 residues. The chain's CDR3 is CASSPVGGTNSYNEQFF. The CDR3, as DNA: TGTGCCAGCTCACCTGTGGGAGGGACGAACTCCTACAATGAGCAGTTCTTC.

As regards this clonotype: Likely a read error: the CDR3 ends without its conserved phenylalanine or tryptophan. It is unclear where the CDR3 begins or ends on the DNA, so no DNA is shown, and the CDR3 is as TCRdb lists it. The rearrangement links TRBV12-3 or TRBV12-4 to TRBJ2-3; the table's D call TRBD2 went unverified against the DNA. Both ends counted, the CDR3 spans 14 residues. The CDR3: CASSFGGAGDMEYS.

The rearrangement links TRBV20-1 to TRBJ2-1, with 11 nucleotides matching TRBD2. CDR3 length: 15 residues. V was clipped by 3 bases and J by 2 bases; unmatched bases: 3. The germline gives CDR1 DFQATT, CDR2 SNEGSKA (reference sequence). The CDR3 protein is CSASRGLAAYNEQFF. The CDR3 DNA reads as TGCAGTGCTAGCAGGGGACTAGCGGCCTACAATGAGCAGTTCTTC.

In this sample, this clonotype turned up many times. The V gene is TRBV10-3, the J gene TRBJ2-1; a possible D gene is TRBD1 (6 bases). This CDR3 is built from 18 residues. Trimming shortened V by 0 bases and J by 3 bases, and 18 bases separated the two germline ends. Germline CDR1 ENHRY, CDR2 SYGVKD. The chain's CDR3 is CAISESYLGQGIYNEQFF. The CDR3, as DNA: TGTGCCATCAGTGAGTCGTATTTGGGGCAGGGGATCTACAATGAGCAGTTCTTC.

This sequence joins TRBV11-2 and TRBJ2-1, with 12 bases that match TRBD2. Germline V CDR1 and CDR2: SGHAT, FQNNGV. The CDR3 contains 14 residues. The J segment lost 8 bases and the V segment lost 5 bases, leaving 4 bases of the junction unmatched. CDR3 bases: TGTGCCAGCAGCCCCGGGACTAGCGGGTATGAGCAGTTCTTC. It codes for CASSPGTSGYEQFF.

Only a few counts were recorded for this clonotype. The chain carries TRBV4-2 and TRBJ2-3; D is undetermined. The germline CDR1 and CDR2 sequences are LGHNA and YNFKEQ. Trimming removed 0 bases at V and 7 bases at J, with 17 bases between. This CDR3 is built from 16 residues. CDR3 protein: CASSQEVVASSNTQYF. The CDR3 nucleotides are TGTGCCAGCAGCCAAGAGGTAGTCGCTTCATCGAATACGCAGTATTTT.

The chain employs TRBV7-8 and TRBJ2-7, with a possible D match to TRBD1 (6 bases). The CDR3 runs to 13 residues. Per germline, CDR1 SGHVS and CDR2 FQNEAQ. The ends were cut back, 5 bases at V and 3 bases at J, with 11 bases in the middle. CDR3 bases: TGTGCCAGCAGCCCGCGACAGGTCTACGAGCAGTACTTC. This encodes CASSPRQVYEQYF. The full variable domain, its missing parts supplied by reference TRBV7-8 and TRBJ2-7, is GAGVSQSPRYKVAKRGQDVALRCDPISGHVSLFWYQQALGQGPEFLTYFQNEAQLDKSGLPSDRFFAERPEGSVSTLKIQRTQQEDSAVYLCASSPRQVYEQYFGPGTRLTVT.

This clonotype was recorded a few times. V gene TRBV10-3 combines with J gene TRBJ2-1; 10 bases line up with TRBD2. Trimming removed 2 bases from V and 7 bases from J; junction bases left unmatched: 5. The CDR3 totals 15 residues. Germline-derived CDR1 and CDR2 are ENHRY and SYGVKD. The CDR3 DNA reads as TGTGCCATCAGTGAGGTAGCGGGGGGACTGAATGAGCAGTTCTTC. Its protein product is CAISEVAGGLNEQFF.

This clonotype was detected only a few times. V and J are TRBV10-3 and TRBJ2-1; 9 bases fit TRBD2. The length of the CDR3 is 17 residues. Germline lookup yields CDR1 ENHRY and CDR2 SYGVKD. The V segment lost 10 bases and the J segment 8 bases; nucleotides outside the gene matches: 21. Here the CDR3 reads CATTSPSGRSSYDEQFF. The CDR3 region has the DNA TGTGCCACCACAAGCCCGAGCGGGAGGTCGTCTTACGATGAGCAGTTCTTC.

This chain links TRBV29-1 with TRBJ2-1; the match to TRBD2 covers 8 bases. The CDR3 extends over 14 amino acids. Germline V lookup: CDR1 SQVTM, CDR2 ANQGSEA. The V segment lost 8 bases and the J segment 7 bases; nucleotides outside the gene matches: 13. CDR3 in amino acids: CSSTRGGGSNEQFF. CDR3 in DNA: TGCAGCTCGACCCGGGGGGGCGGGAGTAATGAGCAGTTCTTC.

The CDR3 nucleotides are TGTGCCAGCAGCTTGGGGGGGGTGGGCAAAAACATTCAGTACTTC. Translation gives CASSLGGVGKNIQYF. The chain joins TRBV7-2 to TRBJ2-4, with 7 bases fitting TRBD2. Trimming at V came to 3 bases and at J to 3 bases, leaving 5 bases not matched to a gene. CDR1 and CDR2 from the germline V gene are SGHTA and FQGNSA. The CDR3 is 15 amino acids.

The rearrangement uses TRBV7-9 and TRBJ2-7; TRBD1 or TRBD2 may be the D gene (5 bases each). Trimming took 8 bases from V and 2 from J, leaving 19 bases between them. Germline lookup yields CDR1 SEHNR and CDR2 FQNEAQ (reference sequence). The CDR3 sequence is 15 residues long. CDR3 residues: CASGFFEGQPYEQYF. In nucleotides, the CDR3 is TGTGCCAGCGGGTTTTTCGAGGGGCAACCCTACGAGCAGTACTTC.

This clonotype was counted a few times. This sequence joins TRBV20-1 and TRBJ1-1; the match to TRBD1 covers 8 bases. This CDR3 is built from 14 residues. V lost 5 bases, J lost 5 bases, and 10 bases stayed unmatched. CDR1 DFQATT and CDR2 SNEGSKA come from the germline V gene (reference sequence). CDR3 residues: CSAGRLQGVTEAFF. The CDR3 region has the DNA TGCAGTGCTGGACGACTACAGGGGGTGACTGAAGCTTTCTTT.